This record concerns one T cell receptor beta chain sequence. In the original processing: The assay estimated nucleated cells by amplifying reference gene primers. Clones were read by immunoSEQ multiplex PCR, and TCRdb kept only the in-frame ones, dropping some. V and J calls and clone size come straight from that table; D and trimming were deduced from the DNA. The sample comprises about 180,000 clones, 80% to 90% of which are singletons, and 7.5% to 10% rests with the top ten. The data were obtained in a study of blood T cell repertoires in COVID-19. Turning to the study itself: Sites across the United States, Italy and Spain contributed samples from acute and convalescent COVID-19. Nucleic acid was either cDNA or gDNA, and it came from T cells, B-cell-depleted T cells, or PBMCs.

This CDR3 contains 14 residues. V trimming: 11 bases; J trimming: 6 bases; junction bases outside the gene matches: 6. Germline values: CDR1 MNHEY, CDR2 SVGAGI. The specimen sequenced was peripheral blood. The source of this sequence is a man aged 45-60 years with active or convalescent COVID-19. The chain is built from TRBV6-5 and TRBJ2-1, with 14 bases lining up with TRBD2. CDR3 loop: CAGSGLAGVNEQFF. The CDR3 DNA follows: TGTGCCGGATCGGGACTAGCGGGAGTCAATGAGCAGTTCTTC.